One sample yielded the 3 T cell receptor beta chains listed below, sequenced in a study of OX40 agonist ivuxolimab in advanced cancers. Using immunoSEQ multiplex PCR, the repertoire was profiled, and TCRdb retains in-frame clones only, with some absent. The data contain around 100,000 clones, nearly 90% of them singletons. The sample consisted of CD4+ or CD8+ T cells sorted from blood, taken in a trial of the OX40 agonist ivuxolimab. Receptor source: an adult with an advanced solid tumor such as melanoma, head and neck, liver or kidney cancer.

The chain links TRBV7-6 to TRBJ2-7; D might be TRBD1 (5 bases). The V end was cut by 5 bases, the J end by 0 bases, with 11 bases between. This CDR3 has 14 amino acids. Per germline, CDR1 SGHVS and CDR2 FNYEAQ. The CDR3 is CASSQLQGSYEQYF. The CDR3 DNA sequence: TGTGCCAGCAGCCAATTGCAGGGCTCCTACGAGCAGTACTTC.

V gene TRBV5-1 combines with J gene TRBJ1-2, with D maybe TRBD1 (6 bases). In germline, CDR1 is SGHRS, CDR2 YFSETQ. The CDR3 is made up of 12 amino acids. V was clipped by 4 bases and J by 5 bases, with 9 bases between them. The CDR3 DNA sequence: TGCGCCAGCAGCCAAGGGGGATATGGCTACACCTTC. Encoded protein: CASSQGGYGYTF.

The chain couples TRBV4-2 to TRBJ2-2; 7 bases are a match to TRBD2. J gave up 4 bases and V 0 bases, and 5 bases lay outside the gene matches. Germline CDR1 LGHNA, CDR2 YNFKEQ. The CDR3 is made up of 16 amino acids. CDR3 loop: CASSQEGRAVTGELFF. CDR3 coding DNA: TGTGCCAGCAGCCAAGAGGGGAGGGCAGTCACCGGGGAGCTGTTTTTT.